The rows below give T cell receptor beta chains drawn from one sample of a study of synovial regulatory T cells in juvenile arthritis. The table came from immunoSEQ multiplex PCR; TCRdb's copy has only in-frame clones and leaves some out. The specimen's table records 7,500 to 10,000 clones. The sequenced sample was Treg cells from blood. The source of these receptors is a donor aged 2 to 35 with juvenile idiopathic arthritis. CDR3s include the opening cysteine and the closing phenylalanine or tryptophan. The size field is filled for only some rows; it gives once, few, many or a size class.

TRBJ2-1,TRBV5-4,-,CASSLTGDEQFF
TRBJ1-4,TRBV10-3,-,CAIRQGADEKLFF
TRBJ1-2,TRBV10-3,-,CAISGVGANGYTF
TRBJ2-7,TRBV19,-,CATKEQAEQYF
TRBJ1-3,TRBV15,-,CATSSRGPRNTIYF
TRBJ1-3,TRBV14,-,CASSQDPGAWGNTIYF
TRBJ1-6,TRBV6-5,-,CASSYSRTDNSPLHF
TRBJ2-5,TRBV19,-,CASSPQRSQETQYF
TRBJ2-3,TRBV5-6,-,CASSLFSGVTDTQYF
TRBJ1-3,TRBV6-5,-,CASRLGNTIYF
TRBJ1-4,TRBV6-5,-,CASSYSGSTNEKLFF
TRBJ1-2,TRBV19,-,CASSLSIRGGLYGYTF
TRBJ2-1,TRBV10-3,-,CAISETSGGNEQFF
TRBJ1-1,TRBV7-7,-,CASSKLVNTEAFF
TRBJ1-2,TRBV4-3,-,CASSQDRGGTYTF
TRBJ1-4,TRBV2,-,CASSEAGGGEKLFF
TRBJ1-2,TRBV4-1,-,CASSAQGGYTF
TRBJ1-1,TRBV5-1,-,CASRPQELTEAFF
TRBJ2-7,TRBV5-1,-,CASSLGDEQYF
TRBJ2-2,TRBV4-1,-,CASRLSGGVYGELFF
TRBJ1-4,TRBV11-3,-,CASSTGQGAREKLFF
TRBJ2-7,TRBV21-1,-,CASSKALRTGDVYEQYF
TRBJ1-6,TRBV4-3,-,CASSHTLAGYNSPLHF
TRBJ1-6,TRBV10-3,-,CAISPYRDSNSPLHF
TRBJ2-7,TRBV14,-,CASSRSGGSYEQYF
TRBJ2-1,TRBV4-2,-,CASSQDPRGNEQFF
TRBJ1-2,TRBV4-3,-,CASSQEGVRANYGYTF
TRBJ1-5,TRBV5-6,-,CASSSGGYQPQHF
TRBJ2-2,TRBV2,-,CASSGTVIDTGELFF
TRBJ1-2,TRBV19,-,CASSETVYGYTF
TRBJ1-6,TRBV6-1,medium-sized,CASSVVGGAGSPLHF
TRBJ1-2,TRBV4-3,-,CASSQPGGSYGYTF
TRBJ1-2,TRBV19,-,CASSTKSDRYYGYTF
TRBJ2-7,TRBV5-4,-,CASSFGRGKYEQYF
TRBJ1-3,TRBV19,-,CASSPNWGFGNTIYF
TRBJ1-3,TRBV5-1,-,CASRQFVGNTIYF
TRBJ1-5,TRBV6-6,-,CASSYSSVSQPQHF
TRBJ1-6,TRBV6-5,-,CASKPLGLDNSPLHF
TRBJ1-1,TRBV2,-,CASSVARAGTEAFF
TRBJ1-3,TRBV6-5,-,CASSYFRGAGNTIYF
TRBJ2-7,TRBV5-4,-,CASSSRGSNEQYF
TRBJ1-1,TRBV11-3,-,CASSLAGNLNTEAFF
TRBJ1-1,TRBV7-9,-,CAHTEGRNTEAFF
TRBJ2-2,TRBV6-5,-,CASSWYPSLNTGELFF
TRBJ2-7,TRBV19,-,CASIEGCEQYF
TRBJ1-5,TRBV27,-,CASSFLGQPQHF
TRBJ1-2,TRBV4-1,-,CASSQDETGSYGYTF
TRBJ1-1,TRBV5-8,-,CASSPPGGAYTEAFF